This TCR beta chain is drawn from a study of T cells in Graves' hyperthyroidism and ophthalmopathy. Overall study results and limits: Separation of ophthalmopathy from stable hyperthyroidism was achieved by a 13 V-J model.

This CDR3 contains 15 residues. With V trimmed by 4 bases and J by 3 bases, 4 bases remained unmatched. CDR1 and CDR2 from the germline V gene are SGHRS and YFSETQ. Amplification yielded TCR beta CDR3 regions, with RNA transcripts as the source. The HTBI primer set was used in a first-round RT-PCR of the TCR CDR3. TCRdb re-called the multiplex PCR reads through MiXCR, storing one row per CDR3 protein. Of approximately 430,000 distinct CDR3 sequences in the sample, roughly 14% were seen once. This clonotype was counted ten times or more. Its antigen is as yet unknown. What was sequenced was blood. This sequence was found in a man between 18 and 29 years old with Graves' ophthalmopathy. The chain is built from TRBV5-1 and TRBJ2-7, with TRBD2 matching over 13 bases. The CDR3 region is CASSAGLAGSYEQYF. CDR3 in DNA: TGCGCCAGCAGCGCGGGACTAGCGGGGAGCTACGAGCAGTACTTC.